The clone carrying this T cell receptor (beta chain) was counted a single time. This record comes from a study of shared clonotypes between healthy human individuals. J lost 3 bases, V lost 0 bases, and 5 bases had no gene match. The germline V gene has CDR1 SGHTA and CDR2 FQGTGA. The CDR3 has 16 amino acids. TCRdb's table, derived via immunoSEQ multiplex PCR, lists solely in-frame clones and lacks some. The sample includes about 470,000 clones, more than 75% of them seen just once. J is TRBJ2-1 and V is TRBV7-3; 7 nucleotides agree with TRBD1. The sample consisted of PBMCs. The source of this sequence is a woman aged 40 to 50 in good health. Some clones in this sample may be carry-over from other donors' samples. The CDR3 region is CASSLTPGQNYNEQFF. CDR3 bases: TGTGCCAGCAGCTTAACCCCGGGACAGAACTACAATGAGCAGTTCTTC.